This T cell receptor (beta chain) was recovered during a study of patients and donors after allogeneic stem cell transplantation. MiXCR was run by TCRdb on the RT-PCR reads, yielding one entry per CDR3 protein. The top ten hold around 6% of the sample, which has about a million distinct CDR3 sequences, around 17% seen once. Germline V gene sequence: CDR1 MNHEY, CDR2 SVGEGT. The V end lost 2 bases, the J end lost 4 bases, and 11 bases lay between the germline ends. CDR3 length: 14 amino acids. Sequencing was done on a sample of blood, either unsorted or a sorted T cell fraction (not recorded which). The TCR was taken from a human donor who was either an allogeneic HSCT recipient or a stem cell or donor lymphocyte infusion donor (not recorded which). It is not recorded whose cells these are; they may come from a transplant donor. The chain combines TRBV6-2 or TRBV6-3 with TRBJ1-2; D ambiguous. The CDR3 nucleotides are TGTGCCAGCAGTTACGGGGAGGAAGGCTATGGCTACACCTTC. This codes for CASSYGEEGYGYTF.